One and the same sample provided the 27 T cell receptor beta chains below, sequenced in a study of T cells after yellow fever vaccination (dated by TCRdb to the late 2010s). Libraries came from 5' RACE. For sequencing, an Illumina HiSeq 2500 was employed. TCRdb trimmed the raw reads at Q25, called clones with MiXCR and kept productive beta chains. Rows with a matching CDR3 protein are joined into one entry that keeps the most common DNA and genes. Across this sample there are about 400,000 distinct CDR3 sequences, with roughly 6.2% seen only once. The ten biggest clones cover 15% of the sample. Read against the paper, the sample's treatment or condition label means: live attenuated yellow fever vaccine strain. This sample comprised PBMCs, obtained 5 days after the yellow fever booster vaccination. The receptors were sampled from a man aged 25 to 40 who received the YFV17D yellow fever vaccine.

This clonotype appeared many times. The rearrangement uses TRBV10-3 and TRBJ2-7, with D possibly matching TRBD2 (5 bases). Germline CDR1 and CDR2: ENHRY and SYGVKD. Trimming shortened V by 3 bases and J by 4 bases, and 19 bases separated the two germline ends. The CDR3 is 16 residues long. CDR3 DNA: TGTGCCATCAGTGATACAAGGAGCGGCTTCTTTTACGAGCAGTACTTC. Amino acids: CAISDTRSGFFYEQYF.

There are many counts of this clonotype. The chain has TRBV29-1 and TRBJ2-5, with a possible D match to TRBD2 (6 bases). The CDR3 has 15 amino acids. V dropped 7 bases and J dropped 3 bases, with 21 bases sitting between them. CDR1 SQVTM and CDR2 ANQGSEA come from the germline V gene. CDR3 in DNA: TGCAGCGGGAAAAACCAGGGACTTCAGGAAGAGACCCAGTACTTC. Amino acids: CSGKNQGLQEETQYF.

This clonotype was picked up many times. This sequence joins TRBV28 and TRBJ1-1, with D perhaps TRBD1 (6 bases). The length of the CDR3 is 14 residues. Germline lookup yields CDR1 MDHEN and CDR2 SYDVKM. The ends were cut back, 8 bases at V and 4 bases at J, with 17 bases in the middle. CDR3 in DNA: TGTGCCAGCGGCCTCAGGGGTTTAGGCACTGAAGCTTTCTTT. It translates to CASGLRGLGTEAFF.

This clonotype was found many times. The V and J genes are TRBV7-2 and TRBJ2-7, with D perhaps TRBD2 (7 bases). The V end was cut by 3 bases, the J end by 4 bases, with 13 bases between. From germline, CDR1 is SGHTA and CDR2 FQGNSA. The CDR3 consists of 14 residues. The CDR3 nucleotides read TGTGCCAGCAGCTTTAGGGGGAGGGCTTACGAGCAGTACTTC. Amino acids: CASSFRGRAYEQYF.

The genes are TRBV9 and TRBJ2-3; D possibly uses TRBD1 or TRBD2 (6 bases each). Germline CDR1 is SGDLS and CDR2 is YYNGEE. This CDR3 region has 21 residues. V was clipped by 5 bases and J by 2 bases, with 33 bases between them. The CDR3 bases are TGTGCCAGCAGTACGAACCTATTGAGTGGCCTGGAGGGGGACACCACAGATACGCAGTATTTT. Encoded protein: CASSTNLLSGLEGDTTDTQYF.

This clonotype was seen a handful of times. The chain joins TRBV20-1 to TRBJ2-7, with D possibly being TRBD1 or TRBD2 (5 bases each). This CDR3 comprises 14 residues. Germline CDR1 reads DFQATT; CDR2 reads SNEGSKA (reference sequence). Between the trimmed V and J ends, which lost 4 bases and 2 bases, there was a span of 15 bases. CDR3 loop: CSATTGTSTYEQYF. DNA for the CDR3: TGCAGTGCTACTACCGGGACCTCTACCTACGAGCAGTACTTC.

On this clonotype: A read error may be the cause here, since a much bigger clone is one base away. The V call is TRBV6-1, the J call TRBJ2-1; TRBD2 matches 9 bases. The CDR3 length is 14 residues. J lost 2 bases, V lost 10 bases, and 6 bases had no gene match. Germline CDR1 reads MNHNS; CDR2 reads SASEGT. The CDR3 region is CAINGGRAYNEQFF. DNA for the CDR3: TGTGCCATCAACGGCGGGAGGGCCTACAATGAGCAGTTCTTC.

This sequence joins TRBV6-2 or TRBV6-3 and TRBJ1-2, with D unclear. Germline-derived CDR1 and CDR2 are MNHEY and SVGEGT. The CDR3 is made up of 12 amino acids. V was pared by 5 bases and J by 8 bases, with 12 bases between. In DNA form, the CDR3 reads TGTGCCAGCAGTCCTATCCGAGGGGGCTACACCTTC. Its protein is CASSPIRGGYTF.

This clonotype was observed a few times. This rearrangement joins TRBV20-1 to TRBJ2-3; TRBD2 might be the D (5 bases). The germline V gene has CDR1 DFQATT and CDR2 SNEGSKA (reference sequence). This CDR3 has 11 residues. CDR3 nucleotide sequence: TGCGGTTTGGGAGTCCTCGGTACGCAGTATTTT. Translated: CGLGVLGTQYF.

This clonotype occurred a few times. The chain recombines TRBV20-1 with TRBJ1-4, with D tentatively TRBD1 (5 bases). The length of the CDR3 is 16 residues. The germline V gene has CDR1 DFQATT and CDR2 SNEGSKA (reference sequence). Trimming left V 0 bases short and J 8 bases short, with 19 bases between. The CDR3 is CSARDLAVGGEEKLFF. The CDR3 nucleotides read TGCAGTGCTAGAGATCTGGCCGTGGGGGGAGAGGAAAAACTGTTTTTT.

This clonotype occurred many times. The chain uses TRBV10-3 and TRBJ2-1, with TRBD1 matching over 7 bases. Germline V gives CDR1 ENHRY, CDR2 SYGVKD. With 4 bases clipped from V and 12 bases from J, the junction kept 9 bases outside the gene matches. The CDR3 sequence is 13 residues long. The CDR3 nucleotides are TGTGCCATCAGTGCCCCAGAGGGGGCGGGGCAGTTCTTC. Translating it yields CAISAPEGAGQFF.

This clonotype has only a few counts. The genes are TRBV7-2 and TRBJ2-1; TRBD2 agrees at 11 bases. The CDR3 totals 16 residues. The V gene's germline CDR1 is SGHTA and CDR2 FQGNSA. Unmatched junction bases numbered 6, after V lost 0 bases and J lost 8 bases. The CDR3 region is CASSLALAGVVHEQFF. CDR3 in DNA: TGTGCCAGCAGCTTAGCACTAGCGGGAGTGGTACATGAGCAGTTCTTC.

The V gene is TRBV14, the J gene TRBJ2-7; no firm D call. The CDR3 spans 16 residues. Germline V CDR1 and CDR2: SGHDN, FVKESK. V dropped 5 bases and J dropped 4 bases, with 21 bases sitting between them. This chain's CDR3 is CASSSLHGPGRYEQYF. The CDR3, as DNA: TGTGCCAGCAGCTCTTTGCACGGACCAGGAAGATACGAGCAGTACTTC. Using reference TRBV14 and TRBJ2-7 for the parts outside the CDR3, the full variable domain is EAGVTQFPSHSVIEKGQTVTLRCDPISGHDNLYWYRRVMGKEIKFLLHFVKESKQDESGMPNNRFLAERTGGTYSTLKVQPAELEDSGVYFCASSSLHGPGRYEQYFGPGTRLTVT.

This clonotype was picked up many times. The genes are TRBV18 and TRBJ1-1; D gene ambiguous. Germline V gene sequence: CDR1 KGHSH, CDR2 LQKENI. This CDR3 is 14 amino acids long. V lost 8 bases to trimming and J lost 4 bases, with 17 bases between them. The CDR3 coding sequence is TGTGCCAGCGCCGAGGGCCAGGAGGGCACTGAAGCTTTCTTT. It encodes CASAEGQEGTEAFF. The whole variable domain, remainder taken from reference TRBV18 and TRBJ1-1, is NAGVMQNPRHLVRRRGQEARLRCSPMKGHSHVYWYRQLPEEGLKFMVYLQKENIIDESGMPKERFSAEFPKEGPSILRIQQVVRGDSAAYFCASAEGQEGTEAFFGQGTRLTVV.

About this clonotype: No conserved phenylalanine or tryptophan ends this CDR3, so it is likely a read error. The limits of the CDR3 on the DNA are not certain, so only TCRdb's listed CDR3 is given. V is TRBV12-2 and J is TRBJ2-1; the table's D call TRBD2 went unverified against the DNA. TRBV12-2 is a listed pseudogene. The CDR3 length equals 12 residues, ends included. The CDR3 reads CASRLRPAGGLE.

The rearrangement joins TRBV28 to TRBJ2-5; tentatively, D is TRBD1 or TRBD2 (5 bases each). V was clipped by 6 bases and J by 4 bases, with 12 bases between them. Germline CDR1 is MDHEN and CDR2 is SYDVKM. This CDR3 region has 13 residues. DNA for the CDR3: TGTGCCAGCAGCCCATGGGGGACAGAGACCCAGTACTTC. It codes for CASSPWGTETQYF.

This clonotype has a count of ten or more. The chain combines TRBV4-2 with TRBJ2-3; D is unclear. The germline V and J ends were trimmed by 5 bases and 7 bases, with 13 bases remaining between them. Germline-derived CDR1 and CDR2 are LGHNA and YNFKEQ. This CDR3 has 13 residues. CDR3 loop: CASSGTGWNTQYF. DNA of the CDR3: TGTGCCAGCAGCGGAACTGGGTGGAATACGCAGTATTTT.

This chain joins TRBV7-2 and TRBJ2-1; 13 bases line up with TRBD2. The length of the CDR3 is 16 residues. Per germline, CDR1 SGHTA and CDR2 FQGNSA. V lost 4 bases, J lost 8 bases, and 8 bases stayed unmatched. The CDR3 sequence: CASSSRLAGGMHEQFF. The CDR3 DNA reads TGTGCCAGCAGCTCCCGACTAGCGGGAGGTATGCATGAGCAGTTCTTC. Variable domain in full (rest from reference TRBV7-2 and TRBJ2-1): GAGVSQSPSNKVTEKGKDVELRCDPISGHTALYWYRQSLGQGLEFLIYFQGNSAPDKSGLPSDRFSAERTGGSVSTLTIQRTQQEDSAVYLCASSSRLAGGMHEQFFGPGTRLTVL.

In this sample, this clonotype turned up many times. The chain links TRBV14 to TRBJ2-1; the D gene is possibly TRBD2 (6 bases). This CDR3 has 17 residues. CDR1 and CDR2 from the germline V gene are SGHDN and FVKESK. Trimming took off 5 bases at V and 0 bases at J, with 17 bases between the two ends. CDR3 nucleotides: TGTGCCAGCAGCTGGGGTGCGGGGCCCAGCTCCTACAATGAGCAGTTCTTC. Translating gives CASSWGAGPSSYNEQFF.

The chain employs TRBV6-2 or TRBV6-3 and TRBJ2-7; D is unresolved. The CDR3 has 14 residues. Germline loops: CDR1 MNHEY, CDR2 SVGEGT. With 1 base removed from V and 0 bases from J, the gap between germline ends came to 7 bases. This CDR3 is CASSYFRTSYEQYF. The CDR3 bases are TGTGCCAGCAGTTACTTCAGGACCTCCTACGAGCAGTACTTC.

V gene TRBV19 combines with J gene TRBJ2-1, with 9 bases lining up with TRBD2. The CDR3 contains 16 residues. Trimming removed 1 base from V and 9 bases from J; junction bases left unmatched: 10. CDR1 and CDR2 from the germline V gene are LNHDA and SQIVND (reference sequence). Written as DNA, the CDR3 is TGTGCCAGTAGTATAGTACTCACTAGCGGGCTAGGTGAGCAGTTCTTC. It translates to CASSIVLTSGLGEQFF.

This clonotype was observed a few times. The chain carries TRBV12-3 or TRBV12-4 and TRBJ2-2, with TRBD2 matching over 12 bases. V gave up 5 bases and J gave up 5 bases; unmatched junction bases: 6. The CDR3 is 16 residues long. The CDR3 coding sequence is TGTGCCAGCAGTAAGACTAGCGGGAGCCGGACCGGGGAGCTGTTTTTT. Translated: CASSKTSGSRTGELFF.

In this sample, this clonotype turned up many times. The rearrangement uses TRBV19 and TRBJ2-7; D is possibly TRBD1 (6 bases). CDR1 and CDR2 from the germline V gene are LNHDA and SQIVND (reference sequence). There are 14 residues in the CDR3. V was pared by 4 bases and J by 2 bases, with 12 bases between. In nucleotides, the CDR3 is TGTGCCAGTAGTACGGGACGGGACACCTACGAGCAGTACTTC. It specifies CASSTGRDTYEQYF.

This clonotype was counted many times. The gene calls are TRBV9 and TRBJ2-2, with no clear D. Germline CDR1 is SGDLS and CDR2 is YYNGEE. CDR3 size: 14 residues. The V end was cut by 0 bases, the J end by 6 bases, with 9 bases between. This chain's CDR3 is CASSVAVFAGELFF. The CDR3, as DNA: TGTGCCAGCAGCGTAGCGGTTTTCGCCGGGGAGCTGTTTTTT.

The chain couples TRBV19 to TRBJ2-4, with 7 bases identical to TRBD1. Losses at the gene ends were 0 bases for V and 16 bases for J; bases not matched to a gene: 15. Germline CDR1 LNHDA, CDR2 SQIVND (reference sequence). The CDR3 totals 15 residues. CDR3: CASSIDRGQTRNSYF. The CDR3 bases are TGTGCCAGTAGTATAGATCGGGGACAGACGCGAAATAGTTACTTC.

The chain has TRBV7-8 and TRBJ2-3, with a weak D call TRBD2 (5 bases). Germline V lookup: CDR1 SGHVS, CDR2 FQNEAQ. V was clipped by 5 bases and J by 5 bases, with 23 bases between them. The CDR3 is 17 residues long. DNA for the CDR3: TGTGCCAGCAGCACAGCGGCCCGACGTATGGTTGTAGATACGCAGTATTTT. Translation: CASSTAARRMVVDTQYF.

The sample holds many counts of this clonotype. The chain links TRBV5-1 to TRBJ2-5; no clear D. Trimming removed 6 bases from V and 5 bases from J, with 8 bases in between. The CDR3 length is 11 residues. Germline V gene data show CDR1 as SGHRS and CDR2 as YFSETQ. CDR3 loop: CASIVGETQYF. The CDR3 region has the DNA TGCGCCAGCATCGTGGGGGAGACCCAGTACTTC.